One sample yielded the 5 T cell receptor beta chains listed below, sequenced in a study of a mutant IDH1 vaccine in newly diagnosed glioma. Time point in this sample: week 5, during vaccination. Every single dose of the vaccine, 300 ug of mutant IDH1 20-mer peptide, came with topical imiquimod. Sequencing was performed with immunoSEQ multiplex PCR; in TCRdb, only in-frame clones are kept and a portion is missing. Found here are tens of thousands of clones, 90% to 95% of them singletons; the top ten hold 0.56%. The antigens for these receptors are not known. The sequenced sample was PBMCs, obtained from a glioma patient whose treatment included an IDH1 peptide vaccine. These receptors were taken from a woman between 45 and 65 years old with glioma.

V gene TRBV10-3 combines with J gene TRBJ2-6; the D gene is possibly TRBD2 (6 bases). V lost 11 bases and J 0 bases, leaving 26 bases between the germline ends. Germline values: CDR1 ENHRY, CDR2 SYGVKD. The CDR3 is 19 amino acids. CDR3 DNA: TGTGCCGCCCGTCGAGCCGGGGGAGTAGAGGCCTCTGGGGCCAACGTCCTGACTTTC. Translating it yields CAARRAGGVEASGANVLTF.

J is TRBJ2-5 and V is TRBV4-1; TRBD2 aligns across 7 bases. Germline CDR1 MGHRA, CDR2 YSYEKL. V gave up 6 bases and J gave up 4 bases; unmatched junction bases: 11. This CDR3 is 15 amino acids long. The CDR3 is CASSASPQRGETQYF. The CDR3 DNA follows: TGCGCCAGCAGTGCGTCGCCACAGCGGGGAGAGACCCAGTACTTC.

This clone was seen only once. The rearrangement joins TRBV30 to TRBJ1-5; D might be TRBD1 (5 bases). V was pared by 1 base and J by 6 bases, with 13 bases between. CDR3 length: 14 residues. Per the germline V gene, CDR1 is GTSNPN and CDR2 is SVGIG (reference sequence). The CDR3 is CAWSATAGFQPQHF. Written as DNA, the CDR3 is TGTGCCTGGAGTGCAACGGCAGGGTTTCAGCCCCAGCATTTT.

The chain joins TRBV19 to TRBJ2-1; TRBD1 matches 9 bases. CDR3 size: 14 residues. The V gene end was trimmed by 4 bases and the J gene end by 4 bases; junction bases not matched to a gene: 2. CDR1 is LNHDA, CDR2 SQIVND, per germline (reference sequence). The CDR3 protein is CASSRTGEYNEQFF. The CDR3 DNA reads TGTGCCAGTAGTAGGACAGGGGAATACAATGAGCAGTTCTTC.

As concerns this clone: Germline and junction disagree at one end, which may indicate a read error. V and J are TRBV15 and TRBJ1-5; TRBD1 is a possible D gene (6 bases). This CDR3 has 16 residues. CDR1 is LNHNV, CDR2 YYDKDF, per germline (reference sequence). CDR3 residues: CATSRGGGGANQPQHF. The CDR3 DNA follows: TGTGCCACCAGTAGAGGGGGAGGAGGCGCCAATCAGCCCCAGCATTTT.